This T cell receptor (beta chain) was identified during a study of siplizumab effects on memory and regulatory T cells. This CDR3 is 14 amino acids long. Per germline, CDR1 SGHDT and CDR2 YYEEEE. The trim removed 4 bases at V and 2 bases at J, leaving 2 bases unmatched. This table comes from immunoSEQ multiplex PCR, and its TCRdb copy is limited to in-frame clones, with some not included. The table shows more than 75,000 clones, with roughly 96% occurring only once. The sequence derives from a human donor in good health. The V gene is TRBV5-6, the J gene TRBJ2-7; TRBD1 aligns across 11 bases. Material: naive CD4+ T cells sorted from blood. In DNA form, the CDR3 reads TGTGCCAGCAGCGGGGACAGGGGGACCTACGAGCAGTACTTC. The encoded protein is CASSGDRGTYEQYF.